The 12 T cell receptor beta chains in this list originate from one sample, sequenced in a study of shared clonotypes between healthy human individuals. Profiled with immunoSEQ multiplex PCR; TCRdb holds only in-frame clones, not every one. The sample records about half a million clones, about 80% being singletons. Sequenced: PBMCs. Every receptor here comes from a woman aged 35 to 49 in good health. Some clones in this sample may be carry-over from other donors' samples.

The chain combines TRBV11-2 with TRBJ2-1, with D perhaps assigned TRBD1 or TRBD2 (6 bases each). Trimming pared 2 bases from V and 10 bases from J, leaving 21 bases between. The CDR3 is made up of 16 amino acids. The V gene's germline CDR1 is SGHAT and CDR2 FQNNGV. The CDR3 loop is CASSLRGAPGAVEQFF. CDR3 DNA: TGTGCCAGCAGCTTAAGGGGGGCTCCCGGGGCCGTAGAGCAGTTCTTC.

The chain links TRBV10-2 to TRBJ1-3; D might be TRBD1 (6 bases). CDR1 and CDR2 (germline): WSHSY, SAAADI. The germline V and J ends were trimmed by 2 bases and 4 bases, with 15 bases remaining between them. The CDR3 extends over 16 amino acids. The DNA for the CDR3 is TGCGCCAGCAGTGAGACAGGGAGAGGTACAGGAAACACCATATATTTT. Translated, it gives CASSETGRGTGNTIYF.

V usage is TRBV28 and J usage is TRBJ1-5, with 8 nucleotides matching TRBD1. CDR3 length equals 16 residues. Germline lookup yields CDR1 MDHEN and CDR2 SYDVKM. J lost 6 bases, V lost 6 bases, and 13 bases had no gene match. CDR3 protein: CASSLGGQGWSQPQHF. CDR3 bases: TGTGCCAGCAGCCTGGGAGGACAGGGCTGGAGTCAGCCCCAGCATTTT.

The V call is TRBV27, the J call TRBJ1-5, with D hard to call. The germline V gene encodes CDR1 MNHEY and CDR2 SMNVEV (reference sequence). Trimming left V 4 bases short and J 0 bases short, with 10 bases between. CDR3 length: 15 residues. This CDR3 reads CASSSSGSSNQPQHF. The CDR3 bases are TGTGCCAGCAGTTCCTCAGGCTCTAGCAATCAGCCCCAGCATTTT.

This chain connects TRBV30 to TRBJ1-2; maybe TRBD1 (5 bases). Looked up from germline, CDR1 is GTSNPN and CDR2 is SVGIG (reference sequence). V was trimmed by 4 bases and J by 1 base, leaving 13 bases between them. The CDR3 length is 14 residues. CDR3 residues: CAWTVRGLNYGYTF. CDR3 bases: TGTGCCTGGACCGTCCGGGGCCTTAACTATGGCTACACCTTC. Supplemented by reference TRBV30 and TRBJ1-2, the full variable domain reads SQTIHQWPATLVQPVGSPLSLECTVEGTSNPNLYWYRQAAGRGLQLLFYSVGIGQISSEVPQNLSASRPQDRQFILSSKKLLLSDSGFYLCAWTVRGLNYGYTFGSGTRLTVV.

The table lists this clone with a count of one. The chain combines TRBV6-1 with TRBJ2-3; 7 nucleotides align to TRBD2. From germline, CDR1 is MNHNS and CDR2 SASEGT. V was clipped by 4 bases and J by 2 bases; unmatched bases: 6. This CDR3 contains 15 residues. CDR3: CASSGEAGPTDTQYF. Here the CDR3 DNA reads TGTGCCAGCAGTGGGGAAGCGGGACCCACAGATACGCAGTATTTT.

This clone has just a few counts. V usage is TRBV29-1 and J usage is TRBJ1-2; a weak D match, TRBD1 (6 bases). The CDR3 consists of 14 residues. Germline V CDR1 and CDR2: SQVTM, ANQGSEA. V was pared by 4 bases and J by 0 bases, with 12 bases between. CDR3 in amino acids: CSVGGGPSNYGYTF. Written as DNA, the CDR3 is TGCAGCGTTGGGGGGGGCCCTTCTAACTATGGCTACACCTTC. Full variable domain (missing parts from reference TRBV29-1 and TRBJ1-2): SAVISQKPSRDICQRGTSLTIQCQVDSQVTMMFWYRQQPGQSLTLIATANQGSEATYESGFVIDKFPISRPNLTFSTLTVSNMSPEDSSIYLCSVGGGPSNYGYTFGSGTRLTVV.

This chain connects TRBV11-2 to TRBJ1-4; TRBD1 matches at 10 bases. Losses at the gene ends were 4 bases for V and 8 bases for J; bases not matched to a gene: 4. This CDR3 region has 14 residues. Germline V gene sequence: CDR1 SGHAT, CDR2 FQNNGV. The CDR3 nucleotides read TGTGCCAGCAGCTGGGACAGGGGAGGGGAAAAACTGTTTTTT. As protein: CASSWDRGGEKLFF.

This chain connects TRBV29-1 to TRBJ2-5; D is possibly TRBD2 (5 bases). Trimming removed 2 bases from V and 9 bases from J, with 10 bases in between. CDR1 and CDR2 (germline): SQVTM, ANQGSEA. CDR3 length: 11 amino acids. The CDR3 here is CSVEPGEPQYF. The CDR3 nucleotides read TGCAGCGTTGAACCCGGGGAGCCCCAGTACTTC.

The CDR3 spells CASSFDQGEQYF. The CDR3, as DNA: TGTGCCAGCAGCTTCGACCAGGGGGAGCAGTACTTC. This chain links TRBV7-9 with TRBJ2-7; D possibly corresponds to TRBD1 (6 bases). This CDR3 has 12 residues. V was pared by 3 bases and J by 7 bases, with 10 bases between. Germline CDR1 is SEHNR and CDR2 is FQNEAQ (reference sequence).

The rearrangement uses TRBV4-1 and TRBJ1-2, with 8 bases matching TRBD1. Germline V gene sequence: CDR1 MGHRA, CDR2 YSYEKL. The CDR3 is 16 amino acids. The junction had 9 bases not matched to a gene; V was cut back by 2 bases and J by 4 bases. The CDR3 DNA sequence: TGCGCCAGCAGCCAACCCCTTCCCGACAGGGGCTATGGCTACACCTTC. Translation gives CASSQPLPDRGYGYTF.

This chain uses TRBV10-2 with TRBJ2-7, with 9 positions matching TRBD1. From germline, CDR1 is WSHSY and CDR2 SAAADI. The CDR3 length is 12 residues. Trimming at V came to 10 bases and at J to 2 bases, leaving 3 bases not matched to a gene. In DNA form, the CDR3 reads TGCGCCACTCGGACAGGGGCCTACGAGCAGTACTTC. Residues: CATRTGAYEQYF.